The clone carrying this T cell receptor beta chain came up a few times. Germline V gene lookup returns CDR1 MGHRA and CDR2 YSYEKL. The CDR3 covers 17 residues. Trimming removed 0 bases from V and 3 bases from J; junction bases left unmatched: 10. These data belong to a study of human T cells and chemical hapten exposure. The authors' total RNA extraction used unfractionated whole blood. In the library, unique molecular identifiers were attached to individual cDNA molecules. Per the original methods: Samples had a median of around 96,000 TCRs, ranging about 20,000 to 750,000. TCRdb ran MiXCR on the 5' RACE reads and lists one entry per CDR3 protein. The V and J calls follow TCRdb's processing rather than the paper's. The sample has about 110,000 distinct CDR3 sequences; approximately 19% are singletons.

The chain carries TRBV4-1 and TRBJ2-7; 8 nucleotides match TRBD2. The clonotype was recovered from a human donor in good health. The CDR3 spells CASSQEVRTSPYYEQYF. The CDR3 coding sequence is TGCGCCAGCAGCCAAGAAGTTCGGACTAGCCCCTACTACGAGCAGTACTTC.